This TCR beta chain is from a study of sequential checkpoint blockade in melanoma. Study background: Patients were randomized 1:1 to nivolumab-then-ipilimumab or ipilimumab-then-nivolumab first-line.

Produced via immunoSEQ multiplex PCR; TCRdb's table is partial and in-frame only. The sample includes about 12,000 clones, about 79% of them seen just once. Treatment of the sample: randomized to nivolumab then ipilimumab (arm A) or the reverse (arm B). PBMC sorting kept live CD3+CD8+ cells without CD19 or CD56. V shed 3 bases, J shed 5 bases, and the junction held 12 bases outside the gene matches. This CDR3 has 16 residues. Germline loops: CDR1 MNHEY, CDR2 SMNVEV (reference sequence). The sequenced sample was CD8+ T cells sorted from blood (inferred from file names), obtained from a patient given nivolumab and ipilimumab in sequence. The clonotype originates from a human donor with melanoma. The V gene is TRBV27, the J gene TRBJ2-7; 8 bases align to TRBD1. CDR3 protein: CASSFLARQGINEQYF. CDR3 sequence (DNA): TGTGCCAGCAGTTTTCTTGCGAGACAGGGGATCAACGAGCAGTACTTC.